A single sample gave rise to the 22 T cell receptor beta chains below, sequenced in a study of CD8+ T cells in alopecia areata. Isolated RNA was reverse transcribed into cDNA used as the sequencing template. Clones were read by immunoSEQ multiplex PCR, and TCRdb kept only the in-frame ones, dropping some. The table lists under 300,000 clones, 65% to 70% of them singletons, with more than 0.95% in the top ten. Sequenced here: CD4+ T cells sorted from blood, sampled at week 0. The source is a human donor with alopecia areata.

The V and J genes are TRBV15 and TRBJ2-3, with TRBD2 matching 7 bases. Looked up from germline, CDR1 is LNHNV and CDR2 is YYDKDF (reference sequence). CDR3 length equals 16 residues. J lost 2 bases, V lost 0 bases, and 5 bases had no gene match. The DNA for the CDR3 is TGTGCCACCAGCAGAGAGCCTAGCGGTATCACAGATACGCAGTATTTT. Its protein is CATSREPSGITDTQYF. The whole variable domain, filled in from reference TRBV15 and TRBJ2-3, reads DAMVIQNPRYQVTQFGKPVTLSCSQTLNHNVMYWYQQKSSQAPKLLFHYYDKDFNNEADTPDNFQSRRPNTSFCFLDIRSPGLGDTAMYLCATSREPSGITDTQYFGPGTRLTVL.

The chain uses TRBV25-1 and TRBJ1-2; D unresolved. Deletions cut 1 base from V and 2 bases from J, with 5 bases between. Germline V gene sequence: CDR1 MGHDK, CDR2 SYGVNS. CDR3 length equals 13 residues. The CDR3 region is CASSEFRNYGYTF. The CDR3 bases are TGTGCCAGCAGTGAATTCCGGAACTATGGCTACACCTTC.

V usage is TRBV11-3 and J usage is TRBJ1-1, with no clear D. The CDR3 extends over 12 amino acids. Per the germline V gene, CDR1 is SGHNT and CDR2 is YENEEA. Deletions cut 0 bases from V and 2 bases from J, with 1 base between. The CDR3 loop reads CASSLDNTEAFF. CDR3 DNA: TGTGCCAGCAGCTTAGACAACACTGAAGCTTTCTTT.

The chain recombines TRBV9 with TRBJ2-1; TRBD2 agrees at 7 bases. Trimming cost V 0 bases and J 8 bases; bases outside gene matches: 8. Germline lookup yields CDR1 SGDLS and CDR2 YYNGEE. This CDR3 is 15 amino acids long. CDR3 sequence: CASSVAELAVDEQFF. CDR3 DNA: TGTGCCAGCAGCGTAGCTGAGCTAGCGGTAGATGAGCAGTTCTTC.

V and J are TRBV27 and TRBJ1-2; possibly TRBD1 for D (5 bases). Trimming shortened V by 6 bases and J by 4 bases, and 18 bases separated the two germline ends. In germline, CDR1 is MNHEY, CDR2 SMNVEV (reference sequence). The CDR3 runs to 15 residues. CDR3 in DNA: TGTGCCAGCAGGCCCTCCGGGGCCCCAAGCTATGGCTACACCTTC. Translated, it gives CASRPSGAPSYGYTF.

Notes on this clone: Within the sample, other DNA sequences also encode this same CDR3. V gene TRBV30 combines with J gene TRBJ2-2, with D unresolved. The CDR3 has 13 residues. CDR1 GTSNPN and CDR2 SVGIG come from the germline V gene (reference sequence). V dropped 0 bases and J dropped 5 bases, with 7 bases sitting between them. CDR3 protein: CAWSVLGTGELFF. CDR3 bases: TGTGCCTGGAGTGTCCTGGGGACCGGGGAGCTGTTTTTT.

The chain is built from TRBV29-1 and TRBJ2-1; TRBD1 aligns across 7 bases. Unmatched junction bases numbered 17, after V lost 6 bases and J lost 6 bases. There are 16 residues in the CDR3. CDR1 SQVTM and CDR2 ANQGSEA come from the germline V gene. The CDR3 loop reads CSVRDSLVTLGNEQFF. In DNA, the CDR3 is TGCAGCGTACGGGACAGTCTAGTTACCCTGGGCAATGAGCAGTTCTTC.

V is TRBV5-4 and J is TRBJ2-5; a possible D gene is TRBD2 (6 bases). V lost 4 bases and J 1 base, leaving 8 bases between the germline ends. This CDR3 has 13 residues. Germline CDR1 SGHNT, CDR2 YYREEE (reference sequence). CDR3 region: CASSGGGQETQYF. The CDR3 DNA reads TGTGCCAGCAGCGGGGGAGGCCAAGAGACCCAGTACTTC.

The V gene is TRBV30, the J gene TRBJ1-2, with 7 bases matching TRBD1. The J segment lost 4 bases and the V segment lost 6 bases, leaving 11 bases of the junction unmatched. Germline lookup yields CDR1 GTSNPN and CDR2 SVGIG (reference sequence). There are 14 residues in the CDR3. Here the CDR3 reads CACQGGPFGYGYTF. CDR3 DNA: TGTGCCTGCCAGGGGGGACCCTTCGGCTATGGCTACACCTTC.

The chain joins TRBV2 to TRBJ2-5, with a tentative D call TRBD2 (5 bases). V lost 7 bases, J lost 3 bases, and 15 bases lay in between. The CDR3 is made up of 14 amino acids. In germline, CDR1 is SNHLY, CDR2 FYNNEI. The CDR3 DNA is TGTGCCAGCACCCCCTGGGCGACTAAAGAGACCCAGTACTTC. The encoded protein is CASTPWATKETQYF.

This chain uses TRBV27 with TRBJ2-5, with D possibly being TRBD1 or TRBD2 (5 bases each). CDR1 is MNHEY and CDR2 is SMNVEV in the germline V gene (reference sequence). V dropped 3 bases and J dropped 3 bases, with 8 bases sitting between them. CDR3 length equals 13 residues. The CDR3 region is CASSLGRKETQYF. The CDR3 DNA reads as TGTGCCAGCAGTTTGGGACGGAAAGAGACCCAGTACTTC.

The rearrangement uses TRBV6-5 and TRBJ1-2, with 8 bases lining up with TRBD1. With V trimmed by 5 bases and J by 8 bases, 13 bases remained unmatched. CDR1 and CDR2 from the germline V gene are MNHEY and SVGAGI. This CDR3 region has 15 residues. The CDR3 is CASSPYGQGWEGYTF. CDR3 sequence (DNA): TGTGCCAGCAGTCCATACGGACAGGGATGGGAAGGCTACACCTTC.

The genes are TRBV15 and TRBJ2-2; D is uncertain. The CDR3 is 12 residues long. The germline V gene has CDR1 LNHNV and CDR2 YYDKDF (reference sequence). V was shortened by 5 bases and J by 7 bases, with 8 bases between the two germline ends. Written as DNA, the CDR3 is TGTGCCACCAGCTCGAATCTCGGGGAGCTGTTTTTT. Protein: CATSSNLGELFF.

This clone was seen only a few times. V gene TRBV7-9 combines with J gene TRBJ2-5; perhaps TRBD1 as D (6 bases). The germline V gene encodes CDR1 SEHNR and CDR2 FQNEAQ (reference sequence). Between the trimmed V and J ends, which lost 5 bases and 4 bases, there was a span of 11 bases. CDR3 length: 13 residues. CDR3 sequence: CASSLRGGETQYF. In DNA, the CDR3 is TGTGCCAGCAGCCTCAGGGGCGGAGAGACCCAGTACTTC.

Remarks on this clone: Other nucleotide sequences from this sample produce the same CDR3. The chain recombines TRBV30 with TRBJ2-6; D is uncertain. The CDR3 covers 13 residues. Trimming removed 3 bases at V and 0 bases at J, with 3 bases between. Germline lookup yields CDR1 GTSNPN and CDR2 SVGIG (reference sequence). The CDR3 DNA follows: TGTGCCTGGAGATTCTCTGGGGCCAACGTCCTGACTTTC. This gives the protein CAWRFSGANVLTF. Full variable domain (missing parts from reference TRBV30 and TRBJ2-6): SQTIHQWPATLVQPVGSPLSLECTVEGTSNPNLYWYRQAAGRGLQLLFYSVGIGQISSEVPQNLSASRPQDRQFILSSKKLLLSDSGFYLCAWRFSGANVLTFGAGSRLTVL.

This clone was counted only a few times. The V gene is TRBV5-4, the J gene TRBJ1-4; no clear D gene. V gave up 0 bases and J gave up 8 bases, with 11 bases separating them. CDR3 length equals 14 residues. CDR1 and CDR2 (germline): SGHNT, YYREEE (reference sequence). The DNA of the CDR3 is TGTGCCAGCAGCTTGGCCCCCTATGGGGAAAAACTGTTTTTT. This codes for CASSLAPYGEKLFF.

The genes are TRBV4-1 and TRBJ2-5; 8 bases agree with TRBD2. The junction had 8 bases not matched to a gene; V was cut back by 0 bases and J by 5 bases. The CDR3 consists of 16 residues. In germline, CDR1 is MGHRA, CDR2 YSYEKL. The CDR3 sequence: CASSQERTSRGETQYF. The CDR3 DNA reads as TGCGCCAGCAGCCAAGAGCGGACTAGCCGGGGGGAGACCCAGTACTTC.

The J gene is TRBJ2-5, the V gene TRBV30; 8 bases are a match to TRBD2. The V gene end was trimmed by 0 bases and the J gene end by 5 bases; junction bases not matched to a gene: 5. The CDR3 totals 14 residues. CDR1 and CDR2 from the germline V gene are GTSNPN and SVGIG (reference sequence). CDR3 in DNA: TGTGCCTGGAGTGTTCGAGCGGGGGATGAGACCCAGTACTTC. Translation: CAWSVRAGDETQYF. Together with reference TRBV30 and TRBJ2-5, the CDR3 gives the full variable domain: SQTIHQWPATLVQPVGSPLSLECTVEGTSNPNLYWYRQAAGRGLQLLFYSVGIGQISSEVPQNLSASRPQDRQFILSSKKLLLSDSGFYLCAWSVRAGDETQYFGPGTRLLVL.

The genes are TRBV25-1 and TRBJ2-7; possibly TRBD1 for D (6 bases). CDR3 size: 12 residues. Deletions cut 11 bases from V and 3 bases from J, with 14 bases between. Germline lookup yields CDR1 MGHDK and CDR2 SYGVNS. CDR3: CASSVRGYEQYF. DNA of the CDR3: TGTGCCTCCTCTGTCAGGGGCTACGAGCAGTACTTC.

The chain is built from TRBV25-1 and TRBJ2-7; maybe TRBD1 (6 bases). V gave up 5 bases and J gave up 2 bases, with 10 bases separating them. The CDR3 is 13 amino acids. CDR1 is MGHDK, CDR2 SYGVNS, per germline. CDR3 loop: CASSRQDAYEQYF. The CDR3 DNA reads TGTGCCAGCAGTCGACAGGACGCCTACGAGCAGTACTTC.

This clone was counted a single time. The chain has TRBV2 and TRBJ2-5; possibly TRBD1 or TRBD2 for D (6 bases each). CDR1 and CDR2 (germline): SNHLY, FYNNEI. V lost 6 bases, J lost 4 bases, and 12 bases lay in between. This CDR3 is 13 amino acids long. The CDR3 DNA is TGTGCCAGCAGATGGGGGGCCGGAGAGACCCAGTACTTC. Residues: CASRWGAGETQYF.

The gene calls are TRBV30 and TRBJ1-1; TRBD1 matches 8 bases. This CDR3 has 14 residues. Germline CDR1 and CDR2: GTSNPN and SVGIG (reference sequence). Unmatched junction bases numbered 6, after V lost 2 bases and J lost 4 bases. Here the CDR3 reads CAWSPGGIGTEAFF. CDR3 DNA sequence: TGTGCCTGGAGTCCAGGGGGCATCGGCACTGAAGCTTTCTTT.